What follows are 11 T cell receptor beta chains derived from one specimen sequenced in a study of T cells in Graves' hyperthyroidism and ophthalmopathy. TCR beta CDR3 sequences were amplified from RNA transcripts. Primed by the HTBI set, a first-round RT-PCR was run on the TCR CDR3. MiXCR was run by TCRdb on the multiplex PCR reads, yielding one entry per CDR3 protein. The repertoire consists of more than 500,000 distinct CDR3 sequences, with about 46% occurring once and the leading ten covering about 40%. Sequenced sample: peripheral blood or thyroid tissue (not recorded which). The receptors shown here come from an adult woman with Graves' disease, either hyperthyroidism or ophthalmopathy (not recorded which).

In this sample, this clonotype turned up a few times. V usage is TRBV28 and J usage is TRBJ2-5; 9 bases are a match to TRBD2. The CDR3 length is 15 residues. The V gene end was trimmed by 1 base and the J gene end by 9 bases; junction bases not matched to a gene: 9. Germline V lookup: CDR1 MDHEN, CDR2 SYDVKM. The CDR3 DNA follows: TGTGCCAGCAGTTTATCGTACCACGCGGGAGGGGCCCAGTACTTC. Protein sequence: CASSLSYHAGGAQYF.

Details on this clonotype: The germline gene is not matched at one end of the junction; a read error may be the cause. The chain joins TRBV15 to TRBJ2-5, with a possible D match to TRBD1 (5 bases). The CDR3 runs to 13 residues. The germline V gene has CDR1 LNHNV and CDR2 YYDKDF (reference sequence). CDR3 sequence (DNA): TGTGCCACTTCGCAAGGGGTTCAAGAGCCCCAGTACTTC. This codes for CATSQGVQEPQYF.

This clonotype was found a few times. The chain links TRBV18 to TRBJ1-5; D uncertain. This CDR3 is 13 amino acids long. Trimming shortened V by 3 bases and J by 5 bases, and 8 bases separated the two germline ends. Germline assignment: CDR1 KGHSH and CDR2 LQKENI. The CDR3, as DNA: TGTGCCAGCTCACCTACGCAGGATCAGCCCCAGCATTTT. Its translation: CASSPTQDQPQHF. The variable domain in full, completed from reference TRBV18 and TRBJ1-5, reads NAGVMQNPRHLVRRRGQEARLRCSPMKGHSHVYWYRQLPEEGLKFMVYLQKENIIDESGMPKERFSAEFPKEGPSILRIQQVVRGDSAAYFCASSPTQDQPQHFGDGTRLSIL.

The CDR3 region has the DNA TGTGCCAGCAGCTTACGTGCTGATCAGCCCCAGCATTTT. It codes for CASSLRADQPQHF. The chain employs TRBV7-6 and TRBJ1-5; D call uncertain. Germline V gives CDR1 SGHVS, CDR2 FNYEAQ. The CDR3 runs to 13 residues. V was shortened by 2 bases and J by 5 bases, with 7 bases between the two germline ends.

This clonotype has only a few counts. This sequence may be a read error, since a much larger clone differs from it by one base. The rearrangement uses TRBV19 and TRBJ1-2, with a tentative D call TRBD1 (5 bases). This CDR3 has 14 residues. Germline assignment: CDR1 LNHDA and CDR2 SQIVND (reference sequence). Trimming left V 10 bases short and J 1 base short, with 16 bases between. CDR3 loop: CATKIAGSNYGYTF. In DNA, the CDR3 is TGTGCCACCAAGATTGCAGGGAGTAACTATGGCTACACCTTC.

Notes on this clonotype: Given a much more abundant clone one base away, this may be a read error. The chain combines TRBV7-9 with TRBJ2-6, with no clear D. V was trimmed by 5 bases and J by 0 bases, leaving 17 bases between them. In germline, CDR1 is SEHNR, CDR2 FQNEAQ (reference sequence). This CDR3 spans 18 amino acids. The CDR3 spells CASSPESSASSGANVLTF. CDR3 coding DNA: TGTGCCAGCAGCCCAGAATCGTCAGCAAGCTCTGGGGCCAACGTCCTGACTTTC.

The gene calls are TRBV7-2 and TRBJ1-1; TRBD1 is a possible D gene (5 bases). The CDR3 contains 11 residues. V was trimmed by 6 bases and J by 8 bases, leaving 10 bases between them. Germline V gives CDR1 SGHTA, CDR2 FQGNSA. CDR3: CASSKTGEAFF. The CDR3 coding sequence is TGTGCCAGCAGTAAAACAGGAGAAGCTTTCTTT.

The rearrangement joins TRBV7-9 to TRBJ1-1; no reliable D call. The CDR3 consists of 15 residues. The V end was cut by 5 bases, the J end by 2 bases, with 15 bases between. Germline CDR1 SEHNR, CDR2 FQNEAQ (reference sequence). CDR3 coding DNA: TGTGCCAGCAGCCACCGGGCACGTTTAAACACTGAAGCTTTCTTT. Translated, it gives CASSHRARLNTEAFF.

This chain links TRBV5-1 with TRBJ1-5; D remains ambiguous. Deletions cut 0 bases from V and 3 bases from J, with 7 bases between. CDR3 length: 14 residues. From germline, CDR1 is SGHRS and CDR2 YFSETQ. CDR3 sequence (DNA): TGCGCCAGCAGCTTGGCCGGTGCCAATCAGCCCCAGCATTTT. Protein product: CASSLAGANQPQHF.

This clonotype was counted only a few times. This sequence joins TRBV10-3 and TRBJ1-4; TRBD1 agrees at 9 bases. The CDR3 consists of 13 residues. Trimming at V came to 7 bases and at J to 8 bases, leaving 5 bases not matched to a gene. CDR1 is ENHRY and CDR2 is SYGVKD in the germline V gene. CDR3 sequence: CAITWGQGEKLFF. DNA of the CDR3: TGTGCCATCACTTGGGGACAGGGCGAAAAACTGTTTTTT.

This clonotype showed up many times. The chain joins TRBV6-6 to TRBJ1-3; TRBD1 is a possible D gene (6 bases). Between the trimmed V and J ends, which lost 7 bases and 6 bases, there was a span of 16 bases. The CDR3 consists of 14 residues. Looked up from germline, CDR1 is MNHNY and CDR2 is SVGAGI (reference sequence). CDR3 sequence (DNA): TGTGCCAGCACAAGGGGGGATCCTGAAAACACCATATATTTT. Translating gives CASTRGDPENTIYF.